The 26 T cell receptor beta chains listed next were all sequenced from one sample in a study of shared clonotypes between healthy human individuals. Clones were sequenced by immunoSEQ multiplex PCR, and TCRdb holds only the in-frame ones, with some missing. The sample holds around 700,000 clones; 55% to 75% are singletons and the top ten take under 2%. Sequenced material: memory CD4+ T cells sorted from blood. The sample's subset: CD45RA-negative fraction. The receptors were gathered from a woman aged 25-40 years in good health.

The chain links TRBV6-5 to TRBJ2-5, with 12 bases aligning to TRBD1. The CDR3 consists of 15 residues. V shed 6 bases and J 4 bases; nucleotides not matched to a gene: 6. Germline V lookup: CDR1 MNHEY, CDR2 SVGAGI. The CDR3 DNA reads TGTGCCAGCAGAAACCGGGACAGGGGGCGAGAGACCCAGTACTTC. Amino acids: CASRNRDRGRETQYF.

The rearrangement links TRBV19 to TRBJ1-1; a possible D gene is TRBD1 (5 bases). Germline V lookup: CDR1 LNHDA, CDR2 SQIVND (reference sequence). V gave up 6 bases and J gave up 5 bases, with 13 bases separating them. The CDR3 is made up of 13 amino acids. CDR3: CASRLQGRTEAFF. CDR3 nucleotide sequence: TGTGCCAGTAGGCTGCAGGGAAGGACTGAAGCTTTCTTT.

The rearrangement uses TRBV11-2 and TRBJ1-4; the match to TRBD1 covers 7 bases. The germline V gene encodes CDR1 SGHAT and CDR2 FQNNGV. The CDR3 runs 14 residues. Losses at the gene ends were 5 bases for V and 5 bases for J; bases not matched to a gene: 5. The CDR3 reads CASSAGGGNEKLFF. CDR3 nucleotides: TGTGCCAGCAGCGCAGGGGGGGGGAATGAAAAACTGTTTTTT.

This clone was counted a few times. The V gene is TRBV27, the J gene TRBJ2-7, with 9 bases aligning to TRBD2. The CDR3 covers 13 residues. Losses at the gene ends were 6 bases for V and 5 bases for J; bases not matched to a gene: 5. The germline V gene encodes CDR1 MNHEY and CDR2 SMNVEV (reference sequence). For the CDR3, the DNA is TGTGCCAGCAGGCCCTCTAGCGGGGACGAGCAGTACTTC. Protein: CASRPSSGDEQYF.

This clone came up once. The chain employs TRBV28 and TRBJ2-3, with D possibly being TRBD2 (5 bases). Germline V gene sequence: CDR1 MDHEN, CDR2 SYDVKM. V was shortened by 7 bases and J by 6 bases, with 17 bases between the two germline ends. This CDR3 spans 14 amino acids. The CDR3 DNA sequence: TGTGCCAGCATAATGGGAGTGAATAGGGATACGCAGTATTTT. Protein sequence: CASIMGVNRDTQYF.

This clone was found a few times. This specimen includes other DNA sequences encoding the same CDR3. This chain joins TRBV6-5 and TRBJ2-7; TRBD2 might be the D (6 bases). Germline values: CDR1 MNHEY, CDR2 SVGAGI. The length of the CDR3 is 14 residues. The ends were cut back, 5 bases at V and 0 bases at J, with 11 bases in the middle. The CDR3 nucleotides read TGTGCCAGCAGTAGGGACTTCAGCTCCTACGAGCAGTACTTC. Translating it yields CASSRDFSSYEQYF.

V gene TRBV5-1 combines with J gene TRBJ2-1, with TRBD2 identical over 8 bases. Germline CDR1 reads SGHRS; CDR2 reads YFSETQ. The CDR3 loop spans 17 amino acids. V lost 5 bases to trimming and J lost 7 bases; unmatched junction nucleotides: 17. The CDR3 bases are TGCGCCAGCAGGCCTCTGGCGGGAGGAAAGACGGCGAATGAGCAGTTCTTC. Translating gives CASRPLAGGKTANEQFF. The full variable domain, completed using reference TRBV5-1 and TRBJ2-1, is KAGVTQTPRYLIKTRGQQVTLSCSPISGHRSVSWYQQTPGQGLQFLFEYFSETQRNKGNFPGRFSGRQFSNSRSEMNVSTLELGDSALYLCASRPLAGGKTANEQFFGPGTRLTVL.

The gene calls are TRBV7-9 and TRBJ1-1, with a weak D call TRBD1 (6 bases). The V gene's germline CDR1 is SEHNR and CDR2 FQNEAQ (reference sequence). CDR3 length: 18 residues. Trimming pared 5 bases from V and 6 bases from J, leaving 28 bases between. The chain's CDR3 is CASSRVSYSGTSFSEAFF. CDR3 DNA sequence: TGTGCCAGCAGCCGAGTTTCCTACTCCGGGACATCCTTTTCTGAAGCTTTCTTT.

Concerning this clone: The sample carries other DNA sequences with the same CDR3. V gene TRBV7-3 combines with J gene TRBJ1-1; maybe TRBD1 (5 bases). The germline V and J ends were trimmed by 6 bases and 3 bases, with 11 bases remaining between them. This CDR3 region has 13 residues. In germline, CDR1 is SGHTA, CDR2 FQGTGA. The CDR3 sequence: CASSSQGDTEAFF. CDR3 coding DNA: TGTGCCAGCAGTTCTCAGGGTGACACTGAAGCTTTCTTT.

This clone has a handful of counts. For the CDR3, the DNA is TGTGCCAGCACCCTGGGACAGGGCCCAGATACGCAGTATTTT. Protein product: CASTLGQGPDTQYF. The rearrangement joins TRBV11-2 to TRBJ2-3; 9 bases align to TRBD1. V shed 7 bases, J shed 4 bases, and the junction held 6 bases outside the gene matches. CDR1 is SGHAT, CDR2 FQNNGV, per germline. CDR3 length: 14 amino acids.

The rearrangement joins TRBV5-4 to TRBJ2-7; D perhaps matches TRBD1 (5 bases). Germline CDR1 and CDR2: SGHNT and YYREEE (reference sequence). The CDR3 runs to 17 residues. Trimming stripped 5 bases from V and 7 bases from J, with 28 bases between. CDR3 DNA: TGTGCCAGCAGTCCATCTCCAGGGATACTTGCAACTGGGGAGCAGTACTTC. Protein product: CASSPSPGILATGEQYF.

The sample holds a few counts of this clone. The CDR3 region is CASSSAGQPGELFF. As DNA, the CDR3 is TGTGCCAGCAGTTCGGCAGGTCAGCCCGGGGAGCTGTTTTTT. The V gene is TRBV6-5, the J gene TRBJ2-2; D call uncertain. Germline V CDR1 and CDR2: MNHEY, SVGAGI. There are 14 residues in the CDR3. Between the trimmed V and J ends, which lost 4 bases and 6 bases, there was a span of 12 bases.

This chain uses TRBV28 with TRBJ2-1; unclear D gene. The CDR3 covers 14 residues. Trimming pared 4 bases from V and 4 bases from J, leaving 11 bases between. Germline V gene sequence: CDR1 MDHEN, CDR2 SYDVKM. The CDR3: CASSSPSTYNEQFF. The CDR3 DNA follows: TGTGCCAGCAGTTCCCCCTCAACTTACAATGAGCAGTTCTTC.

The chain uses TRBV19 and TRBJ2-7, with D possibly being TRBD1 (7 bases). Germline loops: CDR1 LNHDA, CDR2 SQIVND (reference sequence). Trimming cost V 3 bases and J 7 bases, with 16 bases left between them. The CDR3 covers 14 residues. The CDR3 is CASSMRDSSGEQYF. The DNA for the CDR3 is TGTGCCAGTAGTATGCGGGACAGCTCGGGGGAGCAGTACTTC.

This rearrangement joins TRBV7-2 to TRBJ2-5; no clear D. Trimming removed 1 base from V and 4 bases from J, with 4 bases in between. The CDR3 sequence is 12 residues long. Germline values: CDR1 SGHTA, CDR2 FQGNSA. The DNA for the CDR3 is TGTGCCAGCAGCTTAGTATCAGAGACCCAGTACTTC. It translates to CASSLVSETQYF. Full variable domain (outside the CDR3, taken from reference TRBV7-2 and TRBJ2-5): GAGVSQSPSNKVTEKGKDVELRCDPISGHTALYWYRQSLGQGLEFLIYFQGNSAPDKSGLPSDRFSAERTGGSVSTLTIQRTQQEDSAVYLCASSLVSETQYFGPGTRLLVL.

This clone was found a few times. The genes are TRBV19 and TRBJ2-2; TRBD1 is a possible D gene (5 bases). The length of the CDR3 is 13 residues. Germline CDR1 is LNHDA and CDR2 is SQIVND (reference sequence). V lost 2 bases, J lost 5 bases, and 6 bases lay in between. The CDR3 DNA reads as TGTGCCAGTAGTATACGACAGACCGGGGAGCTGTTTTTT. This encodes CASSIRQTGELFF.

The chain links TRBV28 to TRBJ2-2, with TRBD2 matching 9 bases. The CDR3 contains 14 residues. Germline CDR1 is MDHEN and CDR2 is SYDVKM. The ends lost 8 bases at V and 2 bases at J; junction bases unmatched: 3. CDR3 protein: CASLAGTNTGELFF. DNA of the CDR3: TGTGCCAGCCTAGCGGGAACTAACACCGGGGAGCTGTTTTTT.

In its sample, this clone was seen a few times. The chain couples TRBV4-1 to TRBJ2-1, with 13 nucleotides matching TRBD2. There are 19 residues in the CDR3. V was pared by 5 bases and J by 2 bases, with 12 bases of the junction left unmatched. Germline V CDR1 and CDR2: MGHRA, YSYEKL. CDR3 DNA: TGCGCCAGCAGCGAGGGACTAGCGGGGAGCGGCGGGGCCTACAATGAGCAGTTCTTC. Amino acid sequence: CASSEGLAGSGGAYNEQFF.

CDR3 DNA sequence: TGTGCCAGCAGCCAAGCGGCTGGACAGACCTACGAGCAGTACTTC. It encodes CASSQAAGQTYEQYF. The chain links TRBV4-2 to TRBJ2-7, with D possibly matching TRBD1 (6 bases). This CDR3 region has 15 residues. Trimming stripped 1 base from V and 2 bases from J, with 12 bases between. CDR1 is LGHNA and CDR2 is YNFKEQ in the germline V gene.

The chain uses TRBV5-1 and TRBJ1-2; a possible D gene is TRBD1 (5 bases). V lost 3 bases and J 2 bases, leaving 8 bases between the germline ends. There are 13 residues in the CDR3. From germline, CDR1 is SGHRS and CDR2 YFSETQ. CDR3 in DNA: TGCGCCAGCAGCTACGACAGCAACTATGGCTACACCTTC. Translated: CASSYDSNYGYTF.

The rearrangement links TRBV11-2 to TRBJ2-7, with D tentatively TRBD1 (6 bases). The CDR3 is 15 amino acids. Trimming pared 5 bases from V and 4 bases from J, leaving 18 bases between. CDR1 and CDR2 from the germline V gene are SGHAT and FQNNGV. CDR3 loop: CASSAGWTAGYEQYF. In DNA, the CDR3 is TGTGCCAGCAGCGCTGGCTGGACAGCAGGTTACGAGCAGTACTTC.

The V call is TRBV4-1, the J call TRBJ1-3; 9 positions match TRBD1. Germline trimming cut 8 bases from V and 4 bases from J; bases unmatched to any gene: 9. The V gene's germline CDR1 is MGHRA and CDR2 YSYEKL. The CDR3 has 15 amino acids. CDR3 region: CASRVSGTGGNTIYF. CDR3 DNA: TGCGCCAGCCGAGTATCCGGGACAGGGGGAAACACCATATATTTT.

The chain has TRBV20-1 and TRBJ2-1; D is ambiguous. The germline CDR1 and CDR2 sequences are DFQATT and SNEGSKA (reference sequence). CDR3 length equals 11 residues. The V end lost 5 bases, the J end lost 3 bases, and 5 bases lay between the germline ends. CDR3 nucleotide sequence: TGCAGTGCTGCGGACTACAATGAGCAGTTCTTC. Its protein product is CSAADYNEQFF.

This chain uses TRBV6-5 with TRBJ2-2, with 10 bases aligning to TRBD2. With 3 bases clipped from V and 4 bases from J, the junction kept 5 bases outside the gene matches. In germline, CDR1 is MNHEY, CDR2 SVGAGI. There are 16 residues in the CDR3. DNA for the CDR3: TGTGCCAGCAGTTATTCTAGCGGGAGCGCCACCGGGGAGCTGTTTTTT. Protein: CASSYSSGSATGELFF.

This rearrangement joins TRBV7-9 to TRBJ2-2; 7 positions agree with TRBD1. The CDR3 runs to 14 residues. From germline, CDR1 is SEHNR and CDR2 FQNEAQ (reference sequence). Unmatched junction bases numbered 8, after V lost 11 bases and J lost 2 bases. CDR3 protein: CAYPGTENTGELFF. CDR3 bases: TGTGCCTACCCCGGGACAGAAAACACCGGGGAGCTGTTTTTT.

The chain carries TRBV5-6 and TRBJ2-3, with 9 bases that match TRBD1. V gave up 4 bases and J gave up 1 base; unmatched junction bases: 4. In germline, CDR1 is SGHDT, CDR2 YYEEEE. The CDR3 length is 15 residues. CDR3 in amino acids: CASSNRDRGTDTQYF. CDR3 coding DNA: TGTGCCAGCAGCAACCGGGACAGGGGCACAGATACGCAGTATTTT.